This T cell receptor (beta chain) was retrieved from a study of prognosis after radiotherapy for stage I lung cancer. Study summary: Enrolled patients comprised roughly 13 with newly diagnosed primary stage I lung tumors and about 5 with oligometastatic NSCLC after surgical resection of the primary tumor. Study-wide results and caveats: Tumor specificity of the expanded TCR clones was not determined. The study found that unique TCR clone counts fell after stereotactic body radiation therapy, median around 9,500 versus 6,500.

CDR3 size: 15 residues. Trimming took 3 bases from V and 5 from J, leaving 16 bases between them. Researchers used two-round multiplex PCR to amplify TCR beta CDR3 starting from genomic DNA. For every TRBV and TRBJ gene, a specific primer was used in first-round PCR. TCRdb recomputed calls from the multiplex PCR reads with MiXCR, one row per CDR3 protein. The sample shows tens of thousands of distinct CDR3 sequences, around a quarter of them seen only once. As for this clonotype: Its specificity is not known.

The clonotype was recovered from a donor aged 50 or older with non-small cell lung cancer. The rearrangement links TRBV12-3 or TRBV12-4 to TRBJ2-5, with D uncertain. Sample: PBMCs, taken before or after stereotactic body radiation therapy (not recorded which). CDR3 amino acids: CASSFGVFSLETQYF. The DNA for the CDR3 is TGTGCCAGCAGTTTTGGCGTTTTTAGTCTGGAGACCCAGTACTTC.